One sample yielded the 23 T cell receptor beta chains listed below, sequenced in a study of blood T cell repertoires in COVID-19. The table came from immunoSEQ multiplex PCR; TCRdb's copy has only in-frame clones and leaves some out. The sample holds about 350,000 clones; 90% to 95% are singletons and the top ten take approximately 3.5%. The specimen was peripheral blood. All receptors derive from a woman between 18 and 29 years old who had recovered from COVID-19.

V gene TRBV6-2 or TRBV6-3 combines with J gene TRBJ2-7; 7 nucleotides agree with TRBD2. Per the germline V gene, CDR1 is MNHEY and CDR2 is SVGEGT. The CDR3 sequence is 13 residues long. The ends lost 6 bases at V and 3 bases at J; junction bases unmatched: 5. CDR3 region: CASSRGGDYEQYV. CDR3 in DNA: TGTGCCAGCAGCCGTGGGGGGGACTACGAGCAGTACGTC.

This sequence joins TRBV7-9 and TRBJ2-1; 10 bases agree with TRBD2. CDR1 and CDR2 (germline): SEHNR, FQNEAQ (reference sequence). J lost 4 bases, V lost 1 base, and 10 bases had no gene match. The CDR3 sequence is 18 residues long. Here the CDR3 reads CASSLVTSGIRGYNEQFF. Written as DNA, the CDR3 is TGTGCCAGCAGCTTAGTAACTAGCGGGATAAGGGGTTACAATGAGCAGTTCTTC.

The chain is built from TRBV7-9 and TRBJ1-1; 7 bases agree with TRBD1. With V trimmed by 5 bases and J by 8 bases, 8 bases remained unmatched. This CDR3 region has 13 residues. In germline, CDR1 is SEHNR, CDR2 FQNEAQ (reference sequence). CDR3 amino acids: CASSQPPGQEAFF. CDR3 DNA sequence: TGTGCCAGCAGCCAACCTCCGGGACAGGAAGCTTTCTTT.

The J gene is TRBJ1-1, the V gene TRBV6-5; D is ambiguous. Between the trimmed V and J ends, which lost 0 bases and 7 bases, there was a span of 15 bases. Germline loops: CDR1 MNHEY, CDR2 SVGAGI. This CDR3 contains 15 residues. The CDR3 is CASSYSRRHSGEAFF. The CDR3 bases are TGTGCCAGCAGTTACTCGAGGAGGCACTCCGGTGAAGCTTTCTTT.

CDR3 DNA: TGTGCCAGCAGGGGGGACAGGGGGCGTGACACTGAAGCTTTCTTT. This sequence encodes CASRGDRGRDTEAFF. V is TRBV7-9 and J is TRBJ1-1, with 12 bases aligning to TRBD1. The CDR3 loop spans 15 amino acids. The germline gives CDR1 SEHNR, CDR2 FQNEAQ (reference sequence). Trimming at V came to 6 bases and at J to 3 bases, leaving 5 bases not matched to a gene.

The chain joins TRBV25-1 to TRBJ1-2; TRBD1 is a possible D gene (6 bases). The CDR3 has 18 residues. Between the trimmed V and J ends, which lost 6 bases and 2 bases, there was a span of 25 bases. Germline V gives CDR1 MGHDK, CDR2 SYGVNS. The DNA of the CDR3 is TGTGCCAGCAGGGGCCCCATACCGCGTCGGCAGGGGAACTATGGCTACACCTTC. Encoded protein: CASRGPIPRRQGNYGYTF.

V gene TRBV18 combines with J gene TRBJ2-4; D not certain. The CDR3 loop spans 13 amino acids. In germline, CDR1 is KGHSH, CDR2 LQKENI. V was cut by 0 bases and J by 6 bases, with 6 bases left in between. The CDR3 sequence: CASSPPIRNIQYF. Written as DNA, the CDR3 is TGTGCCAGCTCACCACCTATTAGAAACATTCAGTACTTC.

The chain recombines TRBV5-6 with TRBJ2-5, with 13 bases identical to TRBD2. This CDR3 region has 14 residues. Germline CDR1 SGHDT, CDR2 YYEEEE. V shed 0 bases, J shed 13 bases, and the junction held 6 bases outside the gene matches. The CDR3 bases are TGTGCCAGCAGCTTGGGACGACTAGCGGGGGGCCGGTACTTC. It translates to CASSLGRLAGGRYF. The variable domain in full, with the rest retrieved from reference TRBV5-6 and TRBJ2-5, is DAGVTQSPTHLIKTRGQQVTLRCSPKSGHDTVSWYQQALGQGPQFIFQYYEEEERQRGNFPDRFSGHQFPNYSSELNVNALLLGDSALYLCASSLGRLAGGRYFGPGTRLLVL.

The CDR3 DNA is TGCGCCAGCAGCCAGGAACAGGGGGCGCAGGGCTACACCTTC. Its protein is CASSQEQGAQGYTF. The chain is built from TRBV4-1 and TRBJ1-2, with 9 bases lining up with TRBD1. Germline values: CDR1 MGHRA, CDR2 YSYEKL. Germline trimming cut 3 bases from V and 8 bases from J; bases unmatched to any gene: 7. CDR3 length: 14 amino acids.

The rearrangement uses TRBV4-3 and TRBJ2-1, with D possibly being TRBD2 (5 bases). CDR3 length equals 15 residues. Germline values: CDR1 LGHNA, CDR2 YSLEER. Trimming took 0 bases from V and 6 from J, leaving 12 bases between them. The CDR3 here is CASSQERPSSNEQFF. For the CDR3, the DNA is TGCGCCAGCAGCCAAGAGCGGCCTAGCTCCAATGAGCAGTTCTTC.

The genes are TRBV19 and TRBJ2-4; TRBD1 matches at 9 bases. Trimming cost V 2 bases and J 6 bases; bases outside gene matches: 2. There are 14 residues in the CDR3. Germline V gene sequence: CDR1 LNHDA, CDR2 SQIVND (reference sequence). CDR3 amino acids: CASSIRQGGNIQYF. Written as DNA, the CDR3 is TGTGCCAGTAGTATACGACAGGGGGGAAACATTCAGTACTTC.

This rearrangement joins TRBV3-1 (or the pseudogene TRBV3-2) to TRBJ2-5; 9 nucleotides match TRBD1. Per germline, CDR1 LGHDT and CDR2 YNNKEL (reference sequence). The junction had 2 bases not matched to a gene; V was cut back by 4 bases and J by 5 bases. The CDR3 is 13 amino acids. The CDR3 loop is CASSLQGAETQYF. The DNA of the CDR3 is TGTGCCAGCAGCCTACAGGGGGCGGAGACCCAGTACTTC.

The chain combines TRBV6-5 with TRBJ1-2; tentative D call: TRBD1 (5 bases). Germline-derived CDR1 and CDR2 are MNHEY and SVGAGI. This CDR3 comprises 15 residues. V lost 8 bases to trimming and J lost 2 bases, with 18 bases between them. The CDR3 here is CASRDSRTANYGYTF. Written as DNA, the CDR3 is TGTGCCAGCCGGGACTCGAGGACCGCGAACTATGGCTACACCTTC.

In its sample, this clone was seen a few times. CDR3 residues: CAWGTENQPQHF. DNA of the CDR3: TGTGCCTGGGGGACAGAGAATCAGCCCCAGCATTTT. The J gene is TRBJ1-5, the V gene TRBV30; 7 nucleotides agree with TRBD1. Trimming at V came to 5 bases and at J to 4 bases, leaving 2 bases not matched to a gene. CDR3 length equals 12 residues. Germline lookup yields CDR1 GTSNPN and CDR2 SVGIG (reference sequence).

V and J are TRBV27 and TRBJ2-1; 11 positions match TRBD2. V shed 3 bases, J shed 4 bases, and the junction held 2 bases outside the gene matches. This CDR3 has 15 residues. Germline V gene sequence: CDR1 MNHEY, CDR2 SMNVEV (reference sequence). The CDR3 DNA follows: TGTGCCAGCAGTTTCGCTAGCGGGAGGTACAATGAGCAGTTCTTC. It codes for CASSFASGRYNEQFF.

V usage is TRBV18 and J usage is TRBJ2-3; 15 positions agree with TRBD2. The ends lost 3 bases at V and 6 bases at J; junction bases unmatched: 10. The CDR3 consists of 18 residues. Germline values: CDR1 KGHSH, CDR2 LQKENI. The CDR3 loop is CASSPPGLAGGGSDTQYF. The CDR3 DNA sequence: TGTGCCAGCTCACCCCCGGGACTAGCGGGAGGAGGAAGCGATACGCAGTATTTT.

The chain combines TRBV5-5 with TRBJ1-1; D is possibly TRBD1 (5 bases). The CDR3 covers 14 residues. The germline gives CDR1 SGHKS, CDR2 YYEKEE (reference sequence). V shed 4 bases and J shed 4 bases, with 14 bases lying between them. CDR3 nucleotides: TGTGCCAGCAGCCGCCTCGGGGGTGGCACTGAAGCTTTCTTT. This codes for CASSRLGGGTEAFF.

With regard to this clone: At one end, the junction sequence differs from germline, possibly due to a read error. The CDR3 DNA reads TGTGCCAGCAGCCTAGCGGGAGTCGAAGACAATGAGCAGTTCTTC. Translating gives CASSLAGVEDNEQFF. The rearrangement uses TRBV7-9 and TRBJ2-1, with 10 bases fitting TRBD2. Germline V gene sequence: CDR1 SEHNR, CDR2 FQNEAQ (reference sequence). The CDR3 extends over 15 amino acids.

The rearrangement links TRBV11-3 to TRBJ1-1; 7 nucleotides line up with TRBD1. From germline, CDR1 is SGHNT and CDR2 YENEEA. With 5 bases clipped from V and 11 bases from J, the junction kept 11 bases outside the gene matches. This CDR3 has 13 amino acids. CDR3 DNA: TGTGCCAGCAGCCCAACAGACAGGGCTAGGGCTTTCTTT. Its translation: CASSPTDRARAFF.

The count of this clone is one. This chain connects TRBV20-1 to TRBJ1-2; TRBD1 agrees at 7 bases. The V and J ends lost 7 bases and 3 bases, in that order; junction bases with no gene match: 2. Germline CDR1 is DFQATT and CDR2 is SNEGSKA (reference sequence). The CDR3 totals 11 residues. Here the CDR3 DNA reads TGCAGTGTGGGGACAGACTATGGCTACACCTTC. It yields the protein CSVGTDYGYTF.

This chain joins TRBV7-9 and TRBJ1-4; D uncertain. The CDR3 sequence is 14 residues long. Trimming left V 6 bases short and J 8 bases short, with 16 bases between. Germline lookup yields CDR1 SEHNR and CDR2 FQNEAQ (reference sequence). The CDR3 is CASRRDGSGEKLFF. The DNA for the CDR3 is TGTGCCAGCAGGCGAGACGGGAGTGGGGAAAAACTGTTTTTT.

The chain combines TRBV3-1 (or the pseudogene TRBV3-2) with TRBJ2-1, with no clear D. CDR1 and CDR2 (germline): LGHDT, YNNKEL (reference sequence). The CDR3 is 16 residues long. Trimming pared 0 bases from V and 3 bases from J, leaving 12 bases between. The CDR3 loop is CASSQDTESDYNEQFF. DNA of the CDR3: TGTGCCAGCAGCCAAGATACGGAGTCTGACTACAATGAGCAGTTCTTC.

This clone turned up a few times. J is TRBJ2-3 and V is TRBV20-1; possibly TRBD2 for D (7 bases). Trimming left V 3 bases short and J 4 bases short, with 20 bases between. Germline CDR1 reads DFQATT; CDR2 reads SNEGSKA (reference sequence). This CDR3 region has 16 residues. DNA for the CDR3: TGCAGTGCTAGTGGGGGCCAAGCGGGATTGGCAGATACGCAGTATTTT. The encoded protein is CSASGGQAGLADTQYF.